This T cell receptor beta chain was sequenced for a study of blood T cell repertoires in COVID-19. Study at large: Collection of acute and convalescent COVID-19 samples took place in the United States, Italy and Spain. PBMCs, B-cell-depleted T cells, or T cells were the source of the cDNA or gDNA that made up the material.

This CDR3 contains 15 residues. Germline CDR1 reads SGHRS; CDR2 reads YFSETQ. The J segment lost 4 bases and the V segment lost 4 bases, leaving 3 bases of the junction unmatched. The study drew participants aged about 18 to 90 years from some 25 US areas. Generated by immunoSEQ multiplex PCR, the TCRdb table keeps only in-frame clones and is missing some. The table shows some 260,000 clones, with roughly 80% occurring only once. Material: PBMCs or T cells enriched from blood (not recorded which). The chain combines TRBV5-1 with TRBJ2-1, with 12 bases lining up with TRBD2. The TCR originated in a man under 40 with acute COVID-19. This CDR3 reads CASSATSGGYNEQFF. As DNA, the CDR3 is TGCGCCAGCAGCGCCACTAGCGGGGGGTACAATGAGCAGTTCTTC.